This is a list of T cell receptor beta chains from one sample in a study of cytotoxic CD8 clonotypes in ibrutinib-treated CLL. The assay was immunoSEQ multiplex PCR, and TCRdb's table has in-frame clones only and misses some. The table includes fewer than 400,000 clones, around 66% detected once. Specimen: PBMCs, collected after 36 months of ibrutinib treatment. These TCRs come from a human donor with chronic lymphocytic leukemia. The CDR3 runs from the conserved cysteine through the conserved F or W. A D gene is named only where the DNA matches it firmly. Only some rows state a clone size, as once, few, many or a class for expanded clones.

d_call clone_size j_call v_call cdr3_aa cdr3_nt
TRBD1 . TRBJ2-7 TRBV28 CASSRTGWGYEQYF TGTGCCAGCAGTCGGACAGGGTGGGGCTACGAGCAGTACTTC
. . TRBJ2-1 TRBV2 CASSEREIYNEQFF TGTGCCAGCAGTGAACGGGAAATCTACAATGAGCAGTTCTTC
. . TRBJ2-1 TRBV5-1 CASSLGQYNEQFF TGCGCCAGCAGCTTGGGTCAGTACAATGAGCAGTTCTTC
TRBD1 . TRBJ1-2 TRBV29-1 CSTGQGANGYTF TGCAGCACCGGACAGGGGGCTAATGGCTACACCTTC
. many TRBJ2-7 TRBV4-1 CASSQEPTSYEQYF TGCGCCAGCAGCCAAGAACCCACGTCCTACGAGCAGTACTTC
TRBD1 . TRBJ1-5 TRBV13 CASSRTGNQPQHF TGTGCCAGCAGCCGGACAGGGAATCAGCCCCAGCATTTT
. . TRBJ2-3 TRBV29-1 CSVDGWRGTQYF TGCAGCGTTGATGGTTGGCGAGGTACGCAGTATTTT
. . TRBJ2-3 TRBV11-2 CASNLLGTDTQYF TGTGCCAGCAATTTGTTGGGCACAGATACGCAGTATTTT
TRBD2 . TRBJ2-3 TRBV9 CASNSGGPNTDTQYF TGTGCCAGCAATAGCGGGGGACCCAACACAGATACGCAGTATTTT
TRBD2 . TRBJ2-5 TRBV29-1 CSVAGGTRPRGTQYF TGCAGCGTTGCGGGCGGGACTAGGCCTCGGGGGACCCAGTACTTC
TRBD2 . TRBJ2-1 TRBV29-1 CSVKRGLAGGSSYNEQFF TGCAGCGTTAAACGGGGACTAGCGGGAGGGAGCTCCTACAATGAGCAGTTCTTC
TRBD2 . TRBJ2-1 TRBV9 CASSARGTSGVDEQFF TGTGCCAGCAGCGCTAGGGGGACTAGCGGGGTCGATGAGCAGTTCTTC
. few TRBJ1-6 TRBV7-6 CASSFESSYNSPLHF TGTGCCAGCAGCTTCGAAAGCTCCTATAATTCACCCCTCCACTTT
TRBD1 . TRBJ1-2 TRBV7-9 CASSLRGTGGNLSYGYTF TGTGCCAGCAGCTTACGGGGGACAGGGGGTAATTTGAGCTATGGCTACACCTTC
. . TRBJ2-7 TRBV14 CASSQDLVTEGFPYEQYF TGTGCCAGCAGCCAAGATCTCGTGACGGAGGGGTTCCCCTACGAGCAGTACTTC
. . TRBJ2-6 TRBV19 CASSITGSGANVLTF TGTGCCAGTAGTATAACAGGATCCGGGGCCAACGTCCTGACTTTC
. . TRBJ2-7 TRBV6-5 CASSYPGGEQYF TGTGCCAGCAGTTACCCTGGCGGCGAGCAGTACTTC
. . TRBJ1-2 TRBV6-1 CASSADSGYGYTF TGTGCCAGCAGTGCTGACAGTGGCTATGGCTACACCTTC
. . TRBJ1-1 TRBV29-1 CSVEPDWDTEAFF TGCAGCGTTGAACCTGACTGGGACACTGAAGCTTTCTTT
TRBD2 . TRBJ2-1 TRBV7-3 CASSVTPGLGVRHEQFF TGTGCCAGCAGCGTGACACCGGGACTAGGTGTCCGTCATGAGCAGTTCTTC
. . TRBJ1-1 TRBV19 CATQGGANTEAFF TGTGCCACCCAAGGGGGGGCGAACACTGAAGCTTTCTTT
TRBD1 . TRBJ2-7 TRBV5-4 CASSAGDRAYEQYF TGTGCCAGCAGCGCGGGGGACAGGGCTTACGAGCAGTACTTC
. . TRBJ2-1 TRBV7-9 CASSSGVEQFF TGTGCCAGCAGCTCGGGAGTTGAGCAGTTCTTC
TRBD2 . TRBJ2-5 TRBV4-1 CASSQEGLAGGDQYF TGCGCCAGCAGCCAAGAGGGACTAGCGGGGGGGGACCAGTACTTC
TRBD1 . TRBJ2-7 TRBV13 CASSLWSGGGEQYF TGTGCCAGCAGCTTATGGTCAGGGGGCGGCGAGCAGTACTTC
TRBD1 . TRBJ1-4 TRBV6-1 CASSADRVGYKLFF TGTGCCAGCAGTGCTGACAGGGTGGGGTACAAACTGTTTTTT
. few TRBJ2-5 TRBV29-1 CSVVRETQYF TGCAGCGTTGTGAGGGAGACCCAGTACTTC
. . TRBJ2-7 TRBV13 CASSLSPSSIQDEQYF TGTGCCAGCAGCTTATCCCCCTCTAGCATTCAGGACGAGCAGTACTTC
TRBD1 . TRBJ1-5 TRBV19 CASSIGTGVHQPQHF TGTGCCAGTAGTATTGGGACAGGGGTCCATCAGCCCCAGCATTTT
. . TRBJ1-1 TRBV6-5 CASSYSRGSTEAFF TGTGCCAGCAGTTACTCGAGGGGAAGCACTGAAGCTTTCTTT
. . TRBJ1-2 TRBV19 CASSIRDGYTF TGTGCCAGTAGTATAAGGGATGGCTACACCTTC